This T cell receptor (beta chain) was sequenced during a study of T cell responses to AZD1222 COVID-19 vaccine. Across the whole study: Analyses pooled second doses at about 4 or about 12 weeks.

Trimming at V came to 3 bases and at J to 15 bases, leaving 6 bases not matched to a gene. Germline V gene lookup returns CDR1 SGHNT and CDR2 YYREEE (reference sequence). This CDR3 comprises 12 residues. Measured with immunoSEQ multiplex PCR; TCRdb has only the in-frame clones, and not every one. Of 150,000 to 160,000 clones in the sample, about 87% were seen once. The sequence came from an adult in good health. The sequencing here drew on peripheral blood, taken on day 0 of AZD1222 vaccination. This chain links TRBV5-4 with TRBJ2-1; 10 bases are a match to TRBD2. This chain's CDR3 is CASSSLAGGGFF. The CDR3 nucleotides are TGTGCCAGCAGCTCCTTAGCGGGGGGCGGGTTCTTC.